This TCR beta chain emerged from a study of T-cell memory formation after mild COVID-19. Trimming removed 4 bases from V and 3 bases from J, with 10 bases in between. The CDR3 loop spans 13 amino acids. Germline V gene sequence: CDR1 LGHDT, CDR2 YNNKEL (reference sequence). TCRdb re-derived calls from the 5' RACE reads in MiXCR, one entry per CDR3 protein. The sample contains 65,000 to 100,000 distinct CDR3 sequences, 9.5% to 15% of which appear only once. This clonotype has just a few counts. The clonotype was recovered from a man younger than 35 who had mild COVID-19 (a few samples of this study predate the infection). Cell type and time point are not known. The sequencing input was PBMCs or a T cell subset sorted from them (not recorded which). V usage is TRBV3-1 and J usage is TRBJ2-7; D gene uncertain. CDR3 protein: CASSLTVDYEQYV. CDR3 DNA sequence: TGTGCCAGCAGCCTTACAGTCGACTACGAGCAGTACGTC.